The clone carrying this TCR beta chain was seen a few times. The study excluded patients with uncontrolled infection, other autoimmune disease, pregnancy or lactation. The diagnostic basis comprised clinical symptoms, serum thyroxine and TRAb, thyroid ultrasound and orbital computed tomography. The data were obtained in a study of T cells in Graves' hyperthyroidism and ophthalmopathy. Amplified TCR beta CDR3 regions came from RNA transcripts. HTBI primers were employed in a first-round RT-PCR of the TCR CDR3. TCRdb independently ran MiXCR on the multiplex PCR reads; one entry per CDR3 protein. This sample carries about 300,000 distinct CDR3 sequences, 16% of them seen once, and the ten largest clones take around a third. Germline V CDR1 and CDR2: LGHDT, YNNKEL (reference sequence). V lost 3 bases, J lost 13 bases, and 10 bases stayed unmatched. The CDR3 is made up of 15 amino acids.

The chain carries TRBV3-1 and TRBJ2-6; 9 nucleotides line up with TRBD2. The sample taken for sequencing was blood. The receptor's source is a man aged 30 to 45 with Graves' hyperthyroidism. In DNA, the CDR3 is TGTGCCAGCAGCCACCTAGCGGGATCCGGGAGGGTCCTGACTTTC. Its translation is CASSHLAGSGRVLTF.